This TCR beta chain was retrieved from a study of CD8 T cells in ankylosing spondylitis (dated 2017 in TCRdb). As for the study more broadly: The study set out to find disease-linked TCR variants by profiling T cell receptor beta repertoires in ankylosing spondylitis patients and healthy donors. In total, the full study cohort was made up of roughly 110 healthy donors and 25 to 30 ankylosing spondylitis patients. Peripheral blood samples were taken, and synovial fluid was additionally collected from ankylosing spondylitis patients. General conclusions and limits of the study: The disease-linked clones were reported as significantly enriched in matched synovial fluid samples from ankylosing spondylitis patients. A TCR beta motif made up of several highly homologous amino acid variants appeared to be characteristic of blood from ankylosing spondylitis patients. In peripheral blood, the disease-linked clones were found at relatively low frequencies and had a CD8+ phenotype. Some TCR beta motif variants had previously been reported in synovial fluid and blood of reactive arthritis patients, which suggested common disease-initiation mechanisms.

The CDR3 runs 14 amino acids, cysteine and phenylalanine included. The read is trimmed to its CDR3 DNA, 42 bases read in frame from base 1. V loses 3 bases of germline sequence and J loses 8 bases, and the interval between the two ends is 11 bases. CDR1 and CDR2 were assigned from the germline V gene (reference sequence) as PRHDT and FYEKMQ. Sequenced using an Illumina HiSeq 2500. TCR beta libraries were prepared by quantitative 5'-RACE with molecular barcodes. As for the original processing: A new computational method based on a probabilistic model of VDJ rearrangement was used to identify disease-linked TCR variants. TCRdb itself trimmed the public reads at Q25 with fastp, ran MiXCR and retained productive beta chains. Under each unique CDR3 protein, matching rows form one entry showing the most common genes and DNA. These V and J calls are TCRdb output, not the study's own analysis. In all, the sample holds around 150,000 distinct CDR3 sequences, and about 18% of those were seen once. The biggest ten clones account for 7.8% of the sample.

Of note for this clonotype: Its antigen is still unknown. Base qualities are not recorded, but no much larger clone differs from it by a single base.

This receptor was taken from a male donor with ankylosing spondylitis or in good health (not recorded which). Sequencing was carried out using blood, either unsorted or a sorted T cell fraction (not recorded which). The sequence joins TRBV13 to TRBJ1-6; no confident D gene assignment can be made. The CDR3 amino acid sequence is: CASSLVGPDSPLHF. The DNA sequence follows: TGTGCCAGCAGCTTGGTAGGACCGGATTCACCCCTCCACTTT.